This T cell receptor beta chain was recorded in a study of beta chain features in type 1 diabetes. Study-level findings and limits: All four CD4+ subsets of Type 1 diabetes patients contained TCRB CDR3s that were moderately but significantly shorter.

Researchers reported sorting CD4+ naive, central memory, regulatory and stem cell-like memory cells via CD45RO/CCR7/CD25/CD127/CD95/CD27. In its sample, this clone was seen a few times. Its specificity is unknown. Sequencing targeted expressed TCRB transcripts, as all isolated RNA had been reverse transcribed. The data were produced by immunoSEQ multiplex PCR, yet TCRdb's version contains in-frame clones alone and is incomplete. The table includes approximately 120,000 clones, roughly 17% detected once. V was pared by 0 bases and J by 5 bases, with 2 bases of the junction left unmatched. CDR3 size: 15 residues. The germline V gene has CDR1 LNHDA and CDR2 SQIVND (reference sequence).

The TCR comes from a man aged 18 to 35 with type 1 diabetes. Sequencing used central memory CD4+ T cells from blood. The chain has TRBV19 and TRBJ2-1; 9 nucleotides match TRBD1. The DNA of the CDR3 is TGTGCCAGTAGTATAGAAAGGACAGGGGACAATGAGCAGTTCTTC. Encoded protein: CASSIERTGDNEQFF.